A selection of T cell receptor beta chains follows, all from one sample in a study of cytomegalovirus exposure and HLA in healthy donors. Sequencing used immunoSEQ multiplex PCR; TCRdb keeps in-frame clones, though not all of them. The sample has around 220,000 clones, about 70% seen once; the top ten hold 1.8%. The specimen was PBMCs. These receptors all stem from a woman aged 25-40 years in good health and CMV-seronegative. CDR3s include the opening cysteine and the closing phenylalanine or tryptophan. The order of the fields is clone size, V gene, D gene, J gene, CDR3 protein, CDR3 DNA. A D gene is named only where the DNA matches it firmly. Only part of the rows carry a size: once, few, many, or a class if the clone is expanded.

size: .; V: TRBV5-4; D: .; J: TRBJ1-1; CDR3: CASSSPDTEAFF; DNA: TGTGCCAGCAGCTCGCCGGACACTGAAGCTTTCTTT
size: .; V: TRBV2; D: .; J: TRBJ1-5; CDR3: CASSREGNQPQHF; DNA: TGTGCCAGCAGCAGGGAGGGCAATCAGCCCCAGCATTTT
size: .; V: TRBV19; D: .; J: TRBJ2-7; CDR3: CASRPTGETYEQYF; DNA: TGTGCCAGTAGGCCGACAGGAGAAACCTACGAGCAGTACTTC
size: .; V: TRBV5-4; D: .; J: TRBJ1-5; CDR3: CASSRQWAPVAHNQPQHF; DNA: TGTGCCAGCAGCCGACAGTGGGCCCCTGTTGCGCACAATCAGCCCCAGCATTTT
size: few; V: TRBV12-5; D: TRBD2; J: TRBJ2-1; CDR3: CASGRPGLIYNEQFF; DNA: TGTGCTAGTGGCCGTCCGGGACTAATATACAATGAGCAGTTCTTC
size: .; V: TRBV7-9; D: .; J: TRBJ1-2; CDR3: CASSLATETYHGYTF; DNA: TGTGCCAGCAGCTTAGCAACAGAGACCTATCACGGCTACACCTTC
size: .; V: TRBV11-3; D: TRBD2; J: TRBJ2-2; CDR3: CASSFRRGGNGELFF; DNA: TGTGCCAGCAGCTTCAGGCGGGGGGGAAACGGGGAGCTGTTTTTT
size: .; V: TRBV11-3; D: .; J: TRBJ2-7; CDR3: CASSLLNYEQYF; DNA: TGTGCCAGCAGCTTACTAAACTACGAGCAGTACTTC
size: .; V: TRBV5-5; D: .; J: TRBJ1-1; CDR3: CASSLFQNTEAFF; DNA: TGTGCCAGCAGCTTGTTCCAGAACACTGAAGCTTTCTTT
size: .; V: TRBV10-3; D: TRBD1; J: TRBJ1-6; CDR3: CAIGDSSSPLHF; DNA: TGTGCCATCGGGGACAGTTCTTCCCCCCTCCACTTT
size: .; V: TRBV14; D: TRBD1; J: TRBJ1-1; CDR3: CASSQWTGTMNTEAFF; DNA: TGTGCCAGCAGCCAATGGACAGGGACCATGAACACTGAAGCTTTCTTT
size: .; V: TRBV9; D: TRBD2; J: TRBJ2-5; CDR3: CASSLTSGSRETQYF; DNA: TGTGCCAGCTCCCTGACTAGCGGGAGTAGAGAGACCCAGTACTTC
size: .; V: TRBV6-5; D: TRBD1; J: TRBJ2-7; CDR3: CASVDRVAYEQYF; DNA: TGTGCCAGTGTGGACAGGGTAGCCTACGAGCAGTACTTC
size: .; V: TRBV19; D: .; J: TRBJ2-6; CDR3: CASSIGSSGANVLTF; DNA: TGTGCCAGTAGTATTGGCAGCTCTGGGGCCAACGTCCTGACTTTC
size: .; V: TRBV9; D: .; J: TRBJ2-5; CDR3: CASSVGGAQETQYF; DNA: TGTGCCAGCAGCGTAGGTGGGGCCCAAGAGACCCAGTACTTC
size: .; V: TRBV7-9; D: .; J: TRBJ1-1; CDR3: CASSSPRSAGNTEAFF; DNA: TGTGCCAGCAGCTCCCCCCGGAGTGCCGGGAACACTGAAGCTTTCTTT
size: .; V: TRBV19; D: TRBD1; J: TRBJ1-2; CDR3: CASREGQGANYGYTF; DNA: TGTGCCAGTAGGGAAGGACAGGGAGCTAACTATGGCTACACCTTC
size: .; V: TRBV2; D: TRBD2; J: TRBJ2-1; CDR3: CASSEIMTSGRATGSYNEQFF; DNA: TGTGCCAGCAGTGAAATAATGACTAGCGGGAGGGCTACGGGCTCCTACAATGAGCAGTTCTTC
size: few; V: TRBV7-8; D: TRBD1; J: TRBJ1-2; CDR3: CASSLTGQGNGYTF; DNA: TGTGCCAGCAGCTTAACCGGACAGGGCAATGGCTACACCTTC
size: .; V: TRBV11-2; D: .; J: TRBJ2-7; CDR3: CASSLDVNTVHEQYF; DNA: TGTGCCAGCAGCTTAGATGTGAACACAGTACACGAGCAGTACTTC
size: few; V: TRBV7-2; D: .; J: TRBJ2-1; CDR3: CASSLTREASYNEQFF; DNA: TGTGCCAGCAGCTTAACCAGGGAAGCCTCCTACAATGAGCAGTTCTTC
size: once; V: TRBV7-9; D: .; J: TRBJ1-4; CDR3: CASSSDRTNEKLFF; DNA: TGTGCCAGCAGCTCAGACAGAACCAATGAAAAACTGTTTTTT
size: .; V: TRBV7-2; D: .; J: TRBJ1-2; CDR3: CASSPTPSRSNYGYTF; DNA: TGTGCCAGCAGCCCCACCCCCTCGAGGTCTAACTATGGCTACACCTTC
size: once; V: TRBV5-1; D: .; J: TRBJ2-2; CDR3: CASSLRQNTGELFF; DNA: TGCGCCAGCAGCTTGCGACAGAACACCGGGGAGCTGTTTTTT
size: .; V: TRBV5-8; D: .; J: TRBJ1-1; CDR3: CASSLSGPTLNTEAFF; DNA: TGTGCCAGCAGCTTGAGCGGCCCCACCTTGAACACTGAAGCTTTCTTT